This TCR beta chain was identified in a study of cytomegalovirus exposure and HLA in healthy donors. The study, taken as a whole, reports: Per published accounts, TCR beta sequences correctly predicted the HLA-A and HLA-B alleles of most subjects. The study recorded around 160 TCR beta chains that were cytomegalovirus-associated.

PCR amplification relied on 60 Vbeta primers (plus 13 Jbeta primers). TCRdb keeps only in-frame clones here, not all; method: immunoSEQ multiplex PCR. The sample holds under 200,000 clones, approximately 86% seen once. The sample holds a few counts of this clone. Its target is not known. Sequencing was carried out using PBMCs. The sequence came from a woman in her late teens or twenties in good health and CMV-seronegative.

CDR3 amino acids: CASSLALVGLFF. CDR3 sequence (DNA): TGTGCCAGCAGCTTGGCCCTTGTCGGACTGTTTTTT. The chain couples TRBV5-6 to TRBJ1-4; D unclear. The germline CDR1 and CDR2 sequences are SGHDT and YYEEEE. V was clipped by 0 bases and J by 13 bases, with 10 bases between them. The CDR3 length is 12 residues.